The T cell receptor beta chain described here comes from a study of radiotherapy plus CTLA-4 blockade in lung cancer listed by TCRdb under 2018. With regard to the full study: Among the enrolled patients, around 19% had an objective response, and 31% reached disease control. General findings and caveats noted by the study authors: After treatment with radiotherapy and ipilimumab, TCR clones that originated in tumors expanded in peripheral blood. The strongest predictors of response were reported to be early dynamic shifts in blood T cell clones along with a rise in serum interferon-beta following radiation.

The germline V gene encodes CDR1 LGHNA and CDR2 YNFKEQ. V sheds 0 bases and J sheds 2 bases, leaving 16 bases between their ends. Including cysteine and phenylalanine, the CDR3 has 17 amino acids. The sequence is cut down to CDR3 DNA, 51 bases in frame from base 1. As to this clone: No antigen is known for it. No quality values exist for individual bases; no much larger clone is one base distant.

In this study, focal radiation therapy paired with CTLA-4 blockade (ipilimumab) was tested in patients who had chemo-refractory metastatic non-small-cell lung cancer. Libraries were prepared through the immunoSEQ multiplex PCR assay. TCRdb re-hosts the immuneACCESS table, in-frame sequences only. Its copies lack some clones; in the studies checked, an unresolved V gene accounts for under half of them, and the cause for the rest is not known. The sample records approximately 82,000 clones, around 86% of which are singletons. The ten largest clones add up to roughly 15% of the sample. The rearranged segments are TRBV4-2 and TRBJ2-5, with TRBD1 tentatively as D gene (6 bases match). Specimen: peripheral blood, collected from a patient treated with radiotherapy plus ipilimumab. This TCR was sampled from a human donor with non-small cell lung cancer that progressed on radiotherapy plus ipilimumab. For the CDR3, the sequence is CASSQDGSGASQETQYF. The DNA reads TGTGCCAGCAGCCAAGATGGGTCAGGGGCGTCACAAGAGACCCAGTACTTC.